The clone carrying this TCR beta chain was seen repeatedly, ten times or more. Its antigen is currently unknown. This specimen comes from a study of type 1 regulatory T cells. Study at large: T-allo10 is a Tr1-enriched, alloantigen-specific CD4 T cell product made in vitro.

TCRdb processed the reads anew with MiXCR; each CDR3 protein has one entry. This table has about 42,000 distinct CDR3 sequences, about 12% appearing once. Trimming pared 6 bases from V and 0 bases from J, leaving 14 bases between. This CDR3 is 15 amino acids long. Whole-study findings and limits: Compared with non-Tr1 cells, Tr1 cells showed a narrower TCR repertoire.

Sample: cultured non-Tr1 T cells, either the whole culture or a sorted T cell fraction (not recorded which). The J gene is TRBJ2-5, the V gene TRBV12-3 or TRBV12-4; D is ambiguous. The clonotype was recovered from a human donor in good health. The CDR3 region has the DNA TGTGCCAGCAGCCCCAATAGACGGAACCAAGAGACCCAGTACTTC. It is translated as CASSPNRRNQETQYF.